One and the same sample provided the 22 T cell receptor beta chains below, sequenced in a study of technical replicates of blood from a handful of donors. Some clones are missing from TCRdb's copy, which holds only in-frame ones; the method was immunoSEQ multiplex PCR. Of about 70,000 clones in the sample, 90% to 95% were seen once. The sequencing input was PBMCs. These receptors were taken from a human donor in good health. Some clones in this sample may be carry-over from other donors' samples.

The chain uses TRBV2 and TRBJ2-5; 8 bases map to TRBD2. V gave up 2 bases and J gave up 5 bases; unmatched junction bases: 7. Germline V gives CDR1 SNHLY, CDR2 FYNNEI. The CDR3 sequence is 15 residues long. Here the CDR3 DNA reads TGTGCCAGCAGTGAATACGGGGGGGCCCGGGAGACCCAGTACTTC. Protein sequence: CASSEYGGARETQYF.

The chain links TRBV6-4 to TRBJ1-1; 8 nucleotides align to TRBD1. V was pared by 7 bases and J by 3 bases, with 10 bases of the junction left unmatched. Germline V gives CDR1 MRHNA, CDR2 SNTAGT. CDR3 size: 15 residues. Here the CDR3 DNA reads TGTGCCAGCACCCTACCCAGGGGGCTGGACACTGAAGCTTTCTTT. Residues: CASTLPRGLDTEAFF.

The chain has TRBV6-1 and TRBJ2-2; a weak D match, TRBD1 (5 bases). CDR1 MNHNS and CDR2 SASEGT come from the germline V gene. The CDR3 covers 15 residues. Deletions cut 6 bases from V and 4 bases from J, with 15 bases between. The CDR3 bases are TGTGCCAGCAGCATGCAGGGATTGGGCACCGGGGAGCTGTTTTTT. Residues: CASSMQGLGTGELFF.

CDR3 sequence reads: CASSLSRQGSSPLHF. The CDR3 DNA reads as TGTGCCAGCAGCTTAAGTCGACAAGGGAGTTCACCCCTCCACTTT. The chain combines TRBV7-3 with TRBJ1-6; no reliable D call. Germline V gene data show CDR1 as SGHTA and CDR2 as FQGTGA. This CDR3 contains 15 residues. The V and J ends lost 1 base and 9 bases respectively, with 13 bases between them.

J is TRBJ1-6 and V is TRBV6-5; 7 bases align to TRBD1. Germline CDR1 MNHEY, CDR2 SVGAGI. The CDR3 totals 15 residues. Trimming at V came to 6 bases and at J to 4 bases, leaving 6 bases not matched to a gene. CDR3 nucleotides: TGTGCCAGCAGAGGAACAGGGGTTTATAATTCACCCCTCCACTTT. Residues: CASRGTGVYNSPLHF.

Here the CDR3 DNA reads TGTGCCAGCAGCTCCCTTCCGGACAGTGAAGCTTTCTTT. Amino acid sequence: CASSSLPDSEAFF. This chain links TRBV7-3 with TRBJ1-1, with D perhaps TRBD1 (6 bases). Looked up from germline, CDR1 is SGHTA and CDR2 is FQGTGA. V lost 4 bases to trimming and J lost 7 bases, with 13 bases between them. CDR3 length: 13 residues.

The rearrangement links TRBV6-1 to TRBJ1-3; TRBD1 matches 7 bases. This CDR3 region has 17 residues. V was pared by 4 bases and J by 3 bases, with 12 bases of the junction left unmatched. Germline loops: CDR1 MNHNS, CDR2 SASEGT. In nucleotides, the CDR3 is TGTGCCAGCAGTGCCATGGGACAGAAGGAAGGTGGAAACACCATATATTTT. It codes for CASSAMGQKEGGNTIYF.

The rearrangement joins TRBV7-2 to TRBJ1-6; D call uncertain. Per germline, CDR1 SGHTA and CDR2 FQGNSA. The CDR3 sequence is 16 residues long. Trimming shortened V by 5 bases and J by 7 bases, and 18 bases separated the two germline ends. In DNA form, the CDR3 reads TGTGCCAGCAGCCCGCGTTTCGGCAGGCACAATTCACCCCTCCACTTT. This translates into CASSPRFGRHNSPLHF.

The rearrangement uses TRBV5-1 and TRBJ2-1, with a weak D call TRBD2 (6 bases). Germline CDR1 reads SGHRS; CDR2 reads YFSETQ. Trimming took off 5 bases at V and 0 bases at J, with 9 bases between the two ends. This CDR3 is built from 14 residues. The CDR3 region is CASSPGDSYNEQFF. Written as DNA, the CDR3 is TGCGCCAGCAGTCCGGGGGACTCCTACAATGAGCAGTTCTTC.

The rearrangement links TRBV4-2 to TRBJ2-7; 9 bases agree with TRBD2. The junction had 3 bases not matched to a gene; V was cut back by 0 bases and J by 0 bases. The germline V gene encodes CDR1 LGHNA and CDR2 YNFKEQ. The CDR3 totals 16 residues. CDR3 bases: TGTGCCAGCAGCCAAGATCCAGCGGGGGGCTCCTACGAGCAGTACTTC. It yields the protein CASSQDPAGGSYEQYF.

The rearrangement links TRBV7-2 to TRBJ1-3, with no clear D. Germline CDR1 reads SGHTA; CDR2 reads FQGNSA. The CDR3 consists of 14 residues. Trimming pared 1 base from V and 4 bases from J, leaving 8 bases between. The CDR3 here is CASSLDRAGNTIYF. As DNA, the CDR3 is TGTGCCAGCAGCTTAGACAGAGCCGGAAACACCATATATTTT.

J is TRBJ2-7 and V is TRBV6-1, with TRBD2 as a possible D gene (5 bases). V lost 2 bases and J lost 6, with 11 bases in between. The length of the CDR3 is 13 residues. Germline V gene data show CDR1 as MNHNS and CDR2 as SASEGT. The CDR3, as DNA: TGTGCCAGCAGTGAAACGAAGAGCGGCGAGCAGTACTTC. Encoded protein: CASSETKSGEQYF.

This clone came up once. The rearrangement joins TRBV18 to TRBJ2-7; 7 positions match TRBD1. After removal of 3 bases from V and 5 bases from J, the junction contained 10 bases not matched to a gene. The CDR3 spans 15 residues. Germline V CDR1 and CDR2: KGHSH, LQKENI. The chain's CDR3 is CASSPDSRGLHEQYF. DNA of the CDR3: TGTGCCAGCTCACCCGACTCAAGGGGGCTACACGAGCAGTACTTC.

Comments on this clone: At one end, the junction sequence differs from germline, possibly due to a read error. The rearrangement joins TRBV5-1 to TRBJ2-1; 9 bases line up with TRBD2. Per the germline V gene, CDR1 is SGHRS and CDR2 is YFSETQ. The CDR3 length is 15 residues. The CDR3: CASSLLRLADNEQFF. Here the CDR3 DNA reads TGCGCCAGCAGCTTGTTGAGACTAGCGGACAATGAACAGTTCTTC.

The J gene is TRBJ2-3, the V gene TRBV7-9; a possible D gene is TRBD2 (6 bases). The germline CDR1 and CDR2 sequences are SEHNR and FQNEAQ (reference sequence). V was trimmed by 6 bases and J by 2 bases, leaving 15 bases between them. The CDR3 covers 15 residues. CDR3 region: CASRGMTRNTDTQYF. DNA for the CDR3: TGTGCCAGCAGAGGTATGACTAGAAACACAGATACGCAGTATTTT.

There are a few counts of this clone. The gene calls are TRBV15 and TRBJ1-2, with TRBD1 matching over 10 bases. The length of the CDR3 is 16 residues. Looked up from germline, CDR1 is LNHNV and CDR2 is YYDKDF (reference sequence). J gave up 0 bases and V 3 bases, and 4 bases lay outside the gene matches. DNA of the CDR3: TGTGCCACCAGCAGGGGACAGGGGAGCGCTAACTATGGCTACACCTTC. Amino acid sequence: CATSRGQGSANYGYTF.

V gene TRBV15 combines with J gene TRBJ1-3, with D perhaps TRBD1 (6 bases). Trimming shortened V by 3 bases and J by 1 base, and 10 bases separated the two germline ends. The CDR3 contains 15 residues. Germline V CDR1 and CDR2: LNHNV, YYDKDF (reference sequence). CDR3 in DNA: TGTGCCACCAGCAGGGACAGACTGTCTGGAAACACCATATATTTT. Translation gives CATSRDRLSGNTIYF.

The chain couples TRBV29-1 to TRBJ1-1; tentatively, D is TRBD1 (6 bases). This CDR3 is built from 13 residues. Germline V gene sequence: CDR1 SQVTM, CDR2 ANQGSEA. V was trimmed by 2 bases and J by 0 bases, leaving 7 bases between them. CDR3: CSVERQVNTEAFF. CDR3 sequence (DNA): TGCAGCGTTGAAAGACAGGTGAACACTGAAGCTTTCTTT.

This sequence joins TRBV2 and TRBJ2-1; perhaps TRBD2 as D (5 bases). Germline values: CDR1 SNHLY, CDR2 FYNNEI. Trimming stripped 10 bases from V and 2 bases from J, with 15 bases between. The CDR3 sequence is 14 residues long. This CDR3 is CATKNREAYNEQFF. CDR3 bases: TGTGCCACAAAAAACCGGGAAGCCTACAATGAGCAGTTCTTC.

V and J are TRBV29-1 and TRBJ1-1; the D is unclear. Germline V gives CDR1 SQVTM, CDR2 ANQGSEA. The CDR3 extends over 10 amino acids. Trimming removed 6 bases from V and 3 bases from J, with 5 bases in between. The CDR3 loop is CSVGDTEAFF. CDR3 nucleotide sequence: TGCAGCGTGGGCGACACTGAAGCTTTCTTT. The variable domain in full, with the rest retrieved from reference TRBV29-1 and TRBJ1-1, is SAVISQKPSRDICQRGTSLTIQCQVDSQVTMMFWYRQQPGQSLTLIATANQGSEATYESGFVIDKFPISRPNLTFSTLTVSNMSPEDSSIYLCSVGDTEAFFGQGTRLTVV.

The V and J genes are TRBV15 and TRBJ2-7; 7 positions match TRBD2. The germline V gene has CDR1 LNHNV and CDR2 YYDKDF (reference sequence). The J segment lost 3 bases and the V segment lost 3 bases, leaving 8 bases of the junction unmatched. The CDR3 runs to 15 residues. The CDR3 region is CATSSPPSGNYEQYF. CDR3 coding DNA: TGTGCCACCAGCAGTCCGCCTAGCGGAAACTACGAGCAGTACTTC.

The rearrangement joins TRBV12-5 to TRBJ2-7; D gene ambiguous. The CDR3 has 14 amino acids. The V end lost 4 bases, the J end lost 7 bases, and 17 bases lay between the germline ends. CDR1 and CDR2 (germline): LGHNT, FRNRAP. CDR3 amino acids: CASGSHSSFWEQYF. The CDR3 DNA reads TGTGCTAGTGGTTCCCACAGTTCCTTTTGGGAGCAGTACTTC.